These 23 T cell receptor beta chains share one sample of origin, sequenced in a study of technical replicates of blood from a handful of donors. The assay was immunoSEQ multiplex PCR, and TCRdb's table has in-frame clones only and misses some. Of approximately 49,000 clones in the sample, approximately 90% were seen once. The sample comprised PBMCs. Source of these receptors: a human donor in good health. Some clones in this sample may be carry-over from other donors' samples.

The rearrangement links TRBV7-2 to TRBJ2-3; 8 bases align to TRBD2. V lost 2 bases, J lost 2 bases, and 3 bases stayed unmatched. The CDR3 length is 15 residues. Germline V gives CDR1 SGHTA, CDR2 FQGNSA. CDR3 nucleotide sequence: TGTGCCAGCAGCTTACAAGCGGGAGTCACAGATACGCAGTATTTT. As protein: CASSLQAGVTDTQYF.

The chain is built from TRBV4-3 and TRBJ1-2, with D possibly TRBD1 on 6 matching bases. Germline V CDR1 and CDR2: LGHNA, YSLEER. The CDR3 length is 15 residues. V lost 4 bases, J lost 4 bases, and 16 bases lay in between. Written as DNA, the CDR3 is TGCGCCAGCAGCCCTACCGGGACAACTGTCTATGGCTACACCTTC. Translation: CASSPTGTTVYGYTF.

The CDR3 sequence is CASSPLGSHPFGTEAFF. The CDR3 DNA reads TGTGCCAGCAGCCCACTCGGGAGTCACCCATTCGGCACTGAAGCTTTCTTT. The chain uses TRBV5-6 and TRBJ1-1; no reliable D call. This CDR3 is built from 17 residues. Trimming cost V 4 bases and J 4 bases, with 23 bases left between them. CDR1 and CDR2 (germline): SGHDT, YYEEEE.

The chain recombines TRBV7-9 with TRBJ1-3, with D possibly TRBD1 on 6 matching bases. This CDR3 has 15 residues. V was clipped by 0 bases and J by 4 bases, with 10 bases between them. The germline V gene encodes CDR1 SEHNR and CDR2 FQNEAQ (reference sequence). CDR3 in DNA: TGTGCCAGCAGCTTAGCCCAGGGGAACGGAAACACCATATATTTT. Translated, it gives CASSLAQGNGNTIYF.

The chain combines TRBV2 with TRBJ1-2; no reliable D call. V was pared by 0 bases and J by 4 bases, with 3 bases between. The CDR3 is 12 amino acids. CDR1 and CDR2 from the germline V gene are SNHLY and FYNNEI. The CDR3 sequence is CASSEASYGYTF. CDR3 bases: TGTGCCAGCAGTGAAGCGAGCTATGGCTACACCTTC.

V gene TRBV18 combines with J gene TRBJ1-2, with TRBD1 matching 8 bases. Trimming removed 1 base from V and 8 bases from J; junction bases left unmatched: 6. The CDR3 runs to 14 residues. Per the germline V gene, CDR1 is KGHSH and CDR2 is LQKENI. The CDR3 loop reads CASSPQDRASGYTF. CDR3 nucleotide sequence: TGTGCCAGCTCACCACAGGACAGGGCGTCCGGCTACACCTTC.

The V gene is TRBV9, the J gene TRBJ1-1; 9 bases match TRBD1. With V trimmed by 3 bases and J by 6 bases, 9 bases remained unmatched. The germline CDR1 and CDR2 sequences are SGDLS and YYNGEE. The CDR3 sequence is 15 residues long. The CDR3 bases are TGTGCCAGCAGCGAGGGACAGGGTTGGTGGCCTGAAGCTTTCTTT. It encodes CASSEGQGWWPEAFF.

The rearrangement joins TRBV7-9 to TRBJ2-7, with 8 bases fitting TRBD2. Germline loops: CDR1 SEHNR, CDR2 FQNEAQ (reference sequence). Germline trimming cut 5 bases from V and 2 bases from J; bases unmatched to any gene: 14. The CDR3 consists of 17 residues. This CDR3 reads CASSGGEMAGGPYEQYF. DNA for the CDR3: TGTGCCAGCAGCGGAGGAGAAATGGCGGGAGGACCCTACGAGCAGTACTTC.

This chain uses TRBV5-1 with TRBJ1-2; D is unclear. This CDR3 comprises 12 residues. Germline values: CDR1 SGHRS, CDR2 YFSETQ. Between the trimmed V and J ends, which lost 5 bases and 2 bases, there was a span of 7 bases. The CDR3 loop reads CASRAENYGYTF. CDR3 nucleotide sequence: TGCGCCAGCAGAGCGGAAAACTATGGCTACACCTTC. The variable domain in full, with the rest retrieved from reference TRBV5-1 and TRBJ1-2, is KAGVTQTPRYLIKTRGQQVTLSCSPISGHRSVSWYQQTPGQGLQFLFEYFSETQRNKGNFPGRFSGRQFSNSRSEMNVSTLELGDSALYLCASRAENYGYTFGSGTRLTVV.

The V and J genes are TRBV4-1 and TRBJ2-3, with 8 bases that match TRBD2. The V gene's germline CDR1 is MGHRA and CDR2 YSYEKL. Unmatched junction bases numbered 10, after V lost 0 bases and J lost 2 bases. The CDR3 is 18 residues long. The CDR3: CASSQEGMRAGDTDTQYF. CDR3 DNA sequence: TGCGCCAGCAGCCAAGAGGGAATGAGAGCGGGAGACACAGATACGCAGTATTTT.

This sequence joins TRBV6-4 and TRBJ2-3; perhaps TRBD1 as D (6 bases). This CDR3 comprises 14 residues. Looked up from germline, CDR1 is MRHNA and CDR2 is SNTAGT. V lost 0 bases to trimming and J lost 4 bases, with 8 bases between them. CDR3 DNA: TGTGCCAGCAGTGACTCCAAGGGGGCAGATACGCAGTATTTT. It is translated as CASSDSKGADTQYF.

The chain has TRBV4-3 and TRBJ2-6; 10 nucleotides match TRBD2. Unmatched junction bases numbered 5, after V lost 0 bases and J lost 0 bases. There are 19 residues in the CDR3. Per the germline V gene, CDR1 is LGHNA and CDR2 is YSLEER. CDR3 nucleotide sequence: TGCGCCAGCAGCCAAGATCTACTAGCGGGGAGCTCTGGGGCCAACGTCCTGACTTTC. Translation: CASSQDLLAGSSGANVLTF.

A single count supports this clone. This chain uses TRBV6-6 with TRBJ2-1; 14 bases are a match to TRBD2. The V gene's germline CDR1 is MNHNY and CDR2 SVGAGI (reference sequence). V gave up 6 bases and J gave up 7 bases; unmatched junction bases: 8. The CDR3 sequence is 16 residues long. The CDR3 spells CASSPPGLAGVNEQFF. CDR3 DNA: TGTGCCAGCAGCCCCCCGGGACTAGCGGGAGTTAATGAGCAGTTCTTC.

CDR3 sequence: CAWSETGGTEAFF. In DNA form, the CDR3 reads TGTGCCTGGAGTGAAACAGGGGGTACTGAAGCTTTCTTT. The rearrangement links TRBV30 to TRBJ1-1; 8 bases fit TRBD1. Trimming took 1 base from V and 5 from J; bases not matched to a gene: 3. This CDR3 region has 13 residues. Per the germline V gene, CDR1 is GTSNPN and CDR2 is SVGIG (reference sequence).

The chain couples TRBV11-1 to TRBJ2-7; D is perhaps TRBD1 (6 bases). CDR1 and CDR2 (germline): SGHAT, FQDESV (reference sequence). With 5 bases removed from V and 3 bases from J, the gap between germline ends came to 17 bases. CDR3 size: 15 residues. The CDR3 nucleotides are TGTGCCAGCAGCCGTGGGGCAGGGGCGGGCTACGAGCAGTACTTC. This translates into CASSRGAGAGYEQYF.

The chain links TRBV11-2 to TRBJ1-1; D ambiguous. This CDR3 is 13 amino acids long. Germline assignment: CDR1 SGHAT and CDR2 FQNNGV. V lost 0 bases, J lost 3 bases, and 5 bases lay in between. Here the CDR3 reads CASSLDPYTEAFF. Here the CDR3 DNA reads TGTGCCAGCAGCTTAGACCCGTACACTGAAGCTTTCTTT.

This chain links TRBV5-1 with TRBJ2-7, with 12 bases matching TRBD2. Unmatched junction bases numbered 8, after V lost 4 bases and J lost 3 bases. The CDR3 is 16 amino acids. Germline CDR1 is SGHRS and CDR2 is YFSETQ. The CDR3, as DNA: TGCGCCAGCAGCCGAGGGACTAGCGGGCCCCTCTACGAGCAGTACTTC. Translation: CASSRGTSGPLYEQYF.

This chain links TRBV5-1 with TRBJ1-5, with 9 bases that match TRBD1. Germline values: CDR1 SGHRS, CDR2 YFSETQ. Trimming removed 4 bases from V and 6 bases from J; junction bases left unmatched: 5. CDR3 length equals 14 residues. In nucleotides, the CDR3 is TGCGCCAGCAGCCCTGGGACAGGGTCTCAGCCCCAGCATTTT. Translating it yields CASSPGTGSQPQHF.

CDR3 DNA: TGTGCCACCAGCACGGGGGGGGGCGGAGGGCAGTACTTC. This sequence encodes CATSTGGGGGQYF. The rearrangement joins TRBV15 to TRBJ2-7; TRBD2 matches 8 bases. The CDR3 loop spans 13 amino acids. With V trimmed by 4 bases and J by 9 bases, 8 bases remained unmatched. Germline values: CDR1 LNHNV, CDR2 YYDKDF (reference sequence).

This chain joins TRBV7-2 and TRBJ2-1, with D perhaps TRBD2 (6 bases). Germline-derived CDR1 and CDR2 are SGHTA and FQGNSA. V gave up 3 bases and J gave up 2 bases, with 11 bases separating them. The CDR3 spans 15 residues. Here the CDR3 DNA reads TGTGCCAGCAGCTTTACGGGAGTGGCCTACAATGAGCAGTTCTTC. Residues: CASSFTGVAYNEQFF.

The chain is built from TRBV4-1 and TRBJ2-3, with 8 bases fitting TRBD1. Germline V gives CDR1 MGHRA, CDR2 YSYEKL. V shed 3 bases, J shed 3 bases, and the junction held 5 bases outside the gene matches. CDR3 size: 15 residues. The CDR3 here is CASSQADRDTDTQYF. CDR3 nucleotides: TGCGCCAGCAGCCAGGCGGACAGGGATACAGATACGCAGTATTTT.

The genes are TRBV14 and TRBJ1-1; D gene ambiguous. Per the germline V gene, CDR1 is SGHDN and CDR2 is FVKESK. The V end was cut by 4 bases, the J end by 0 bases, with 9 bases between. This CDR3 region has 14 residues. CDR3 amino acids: CASSRDLLNTEAFF. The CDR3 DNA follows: TGTGCCAGCAGCCGAGATTTATTGAACACTGAAGCTTTCTTT.

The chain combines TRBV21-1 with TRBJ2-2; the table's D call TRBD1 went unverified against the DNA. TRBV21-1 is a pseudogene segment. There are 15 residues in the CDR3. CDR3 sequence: CASSFRTGGPGELFF. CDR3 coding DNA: TGTGCCAGCAGCTTTCGGACAGGGGGGCCCGGGGAGCTGTTTTTT.